The rows below give T cell receptor beta chains drawn from one sample of a study of shared clonotypes between healthy human individuals. Sequencing was performed with immunoSEQ multiplex PCR; in TCRdb, only in-frame clones are kept and a portion is missing. This table holds 630,000 or so clones, 95% to 98% found once. Sample: naive CD8+ T cells sorted from blood. The receptors derive from a young man in good health. Both conserved end residues are part of each CDR3. The D gene is left open where the match is weak. Only part of the rows carry a size: once, few, many, or a class if the clone is expanded.

j_call: TRBJ2-5; v_call: TRBV25-1; d_call: NA; clone_size: NA; cdr3_aa: CASSEQGLGQQETQYF; cdr3_nt: TGTGCCAGCAGTGAACAGGGTCTCGGGCAACAAGAGACCCAGTACTTC
j_call: TRBJ2-3; v_call: TRBV7-6; d_call: TRBD1; clone_size: NA; cdr3_aa: CASSSRDRSTDTQYF; cdr3_nt: TGTGCCAGCAGCTCCCGGGACAGAAGCACAGATACGCAGTATTTT
j_call: TRBJ1-2; v_call: TRBV5-4; d_call: NA; clone_size: once; cdr3_aa: CASSLEGLDYGYTF; cdr3_nt: TGTGCCAGCAGCTTGGAGGGGTTAGACTATGGCTACACCTTC
j_call: TRBJ1-1; v_call: TRBV27; d_call: NA; clone_size: NA; cdr3_aa: CASSLTGTTEAFF; cdr3_nt: TGTGCCAGCAGTTTGACGGGTACCACTGAAGCTTTCTTT
j_call: TRBJ2-7; v_call: TRBV29-1; d_call: NA; clone_size: NA; cdr3_aa: CSVEGRGQRTYEQYF; cdr3_nt: TGCAGCGTTGAAGGGAGGGGACAGAGAACCTACGAGCAGTACTTC
j_call: TRBJ2-1; v_call: TRBV11-3; d_call: TRBD2; clone_size: NA; cdr3_aa: CASSLVGGSIDNEQFF; cdr3_nt: TGTGCCAGCAGCTTAGTAGGCGGGAGCATCGACAATGAGCAGTTCTTC
j_call: TRBJ2-1; v_call: TRBV9; d_call: TRBD2; clone_size: few; cdr3_aa: CASSVQSSGHNEQFF; cdr3_nt: TGTGCCAGCAGCGTACAGTCTAGCGGCCACAATGAGCAGTTCTTC
j_call: TRBJ2-1; v_call: TRBV11-2; d_call: NA; clone_size: NA; cdr3_aa: CASSLAGRVSYNEQFF; cdr3_nt: TGTGCCAGCAGCTTAGCCGGCAGGGTCTCTTACAATGAGCAGTTCTTC
j_call: TRBJ1-4; v_call: TRBV5-1; d_call: NA; clone_size: NA; cdr3_aa: CASSGISPNEKLFF; cdr3_nt: TGCGCCAGCAGCGGAATAAGTCCTAATGAAAAACTGTTTTTT
j_call: TRBJ2-7; v_call: TRBV11-2; d_call: TRBD1; clone_size: NA; cdr3_aa: CASSLDLGDRESTPPYEQYF; cdr3_nt: TGTGCCAGCAGCTTAGATCTTGGCGACAGGGAGAGTACACCACCCTACGAGCAGTACTTC
j_call: TRBJ2-2; v_call: TRBV11-2; d_call: NA; clone_size: NA; cdr3_aa: CASSQGAGELFF; cdr3_nt: TGTGCCAGCAGCCAAGGGGCCGGGGAGCTGTTTTTT
j_call: TRBJ2-1; v_call: TRBV5-4; d_call: TRBD2; clone_size: NA; cdr3_aa: CASSALAGVEEQFF; cdr3_nt: TGTGCCAGCAGCGCACTAGCGGGAGTTGAGGAGCAGTTCTTC
j_call: TRBJ2-5; v_call: TRBV7-9; d_call: TRBD1; clone_size: NA; cdr3_aa: CASSLRGQLQETQYF; cdr3_nt: TGTGCCAGCAGCTTAAGGGGGCAACTCCAAGAGACCCAGTACTTC
j_call: TRBJ2-4; v_call: TRBV9; d_call: NA; clone_size: NA; cdr3_aa: CASSVNEDIQYF; cdr3_nt: TGTGCCAGCAGCGTAAATGAGGACATTCAGTACTTC